The clone carrying this T cell receptor beta chain was counted many times. Its antigen remains unidentified. TCRdb redid the calling of the 5' RACE reads with MiXCR, one entry per CDR3 protein. Here the sample spans fewer than 550,000 distinct CDR3 sequences, about 5.4% being singletons. CDR1 is SGHTA and CDR2 is FQGNSA in the germline V gene. This CDR3 has 16 residues. V lost 5 bases and J 6 bases, leaving 22 bases between the germline ends. These data come from a study of CD8 T cells in ankylosing spondylitis. Overall study results and limits: Among TCR beta sequences, a motif of under ten highly homologous variants appeared characteristic of ankylosing spondylitis blood. Clones linked to disease were reported to show significant enrichment in matched ankylosing spondylitis synovial fluid.

This TCR derives from a male donor with ankylosing spondylitis. The chain combines TRBV7-2 with TRBJ2-5, with D possibly matching TRBD1 (6 bases). Sequenced: blood, either unsorted or a sorted T cell fraction (not recorded which). This CDR3 reads CASSPLTGLLGKTQYF. DNA for the CDR3: TGTGCCAGCAGCCCCTTGACAGGTTTACTGGGAAAGACCCAGTACTTC.